This T cell receptor beta chain came from a study of graft-versus-host responses after intestinal transplantation. Study in general: Following induction with anti-thymocyte globulin, all recipients were given tacrolimus and steroids for approximately three years.

This clone was seen more than once but under ten times. Antigen: not known. Other DNA sequences in the sample encode the same CDR3. The CDR3 runs 15 residues. V lost 2 bases and J lost 0, with 7 bases in between. Per the germline V gene, CDR1 is SEHNR and CDR2 is FQNEAQ (reference sequence). Sequenced by immunoSEQ multiplex PCR; TCRdb stores in-frame clones only, minus some. The sample carries 85,000 to 110,000 clones, 80% to 95% recorded once. This clonotype originated in a human donor who received an intestinal transplant. The chain links TRBV7-9 to TRBJ2-2; D not resolved. The source material was unstimulated CD8+ T cells sorted from spleen or lymph node cells, sampled before intestinal transplant. The CDR3 loop is CASSLPASNTGELFF. DNA of the CDR3: TGTGCCAGCAGCTTACCAGCATCGAACACCGGGGAGCTGTTTTTT.